These 18 T cell receptor beta chains came from one sample sequenced in a study of T cell responses to AZD1222 COVID-19 vaccine. Data came from immunoSEQ multiplex PCR; TCRdb stores just in-frame clones and leaves some out. The repertoire holds more than 60,000 clones, with around 90% as singletons. The sample in question was peripheral blood, obtained 28 days after the second AZD1222 dose. These receptors all stem from an adult who received the AZD1222 COVID-19 vaccine.

This chain links TRBV9 with TRBJ1-2; D is uncertain. There are 15 residues in the CDR3. The V gene lost 4 bases and the J gene lost 2 bases, with 15 bases spanning the gap. Germline CDR1 is SGDLS and CDR2 is YYNGEE. The CDR3 spells CASSLTDTANYGYTF. The CDR3 coding sequence is TGTGCCAGCAGCCTAACCGATACTGCCAACTATGGCTACACCTTC. The complete variable domain, with remaining parts taken from reference TRBV9 and TRBJ1-2, reads DSGVTQTPKHLITATGQRVTLRCSPRSGDLSVYWYQQSLDQGLQFLIQYYNGEERAKGNILERFSAQQFPDLHSELNLSSLELGDSALYFCASSLTDTANYGYTFGSGTRLTVV.

The CDR3 region has the DNA TGTGCCAGCAGCCCTCCGGCCGGCGCTGAGCAGTTCTTC. This translates into CASSPPAGAEQFF. V is TRBV7-8 and J is TRBJ2-1; D is uncertain. V was pared by 5 bases and J by 9 bases, with 14 bases between. Germline V gene lookup returns CDR1 SGHVS and CDR2 FQNEAQ. The CDR3 covers 13 residues.

The rearrangement uses TRBV2 and TRBJ2-7; D uncertain. Germline loops: CDR1 SNHLY, CDR2 FYNNEI. V was pared by 4 bases and J by 1 base, with 5 bases between. The CDR3 spans 12 residues. The CDR3 protein is CASSGNSYEQYF. As DNA, the CDR3 is TGTGCCAGCAGTGGCAATTCCTACGAGCAGTACTTC.

The chain combines TRBV9 with TRBJ1-2; 9 nucleotides align to TRBD1. Germline values: CDR1 SGDLS, CDR2 YYNGEE. Losses at the gene ends were 0 bases for V and 8 bases for J; bases not matched to a gene: 5. CDR3 length equals 14 residues. The CDR3 loop reads CASSVGDRASGYTF. In nucleotides, the CDR3 is TGTGCCAGCAGCGTAGGGGACAGGGCTAGCGGCTACACCTTC.

CDR3 DNA sequence: TGTGCCAGCAGCCATCTGACAGGGGGGGAAAAACTGTTTTTT. Protein: CASSHLTGGEKLFF. The chain carries TRBV3-1 (or the pseudogene TRBV3-2) and TRBJ1-4, with 9 bases that match TRBD1. The length of the CDR3 is 14 residues. The germline gives CDR1 LGHDT, CDR2 YNNKEL (reference sequence). The junction had 4 bases not matched to a gene; V was cut back by 3 bases and J by 8 bases.

V and J are TRBV11-2 and TRBJ1-4; a weak D match, TRBD1 (6 bases). The CDR3 has 14 amino acids. Trimming removed 3 bases at V and 8 bases at J, with 13 bases between. Germline CDR1 SGHAT, CDR2 FQNNGV. The CDR3 nucleotides read TGTGCCAGCAGCTTCGGGCAGGGGCACGAAAAACTGTTTTTT. Translating it yields CASSFGQGHEKLFF.

The rearrangement uses TRBV30 and TRBJ1-6; D is possibly TRBD1 (5 bases). With 1 base removed from V and 7 bases from J, the gap between germline ends came to 14 bases. This CDR3 region has 15 residues. CDR1 and CDR2 from the germline V gene are GTSNPN and SVGIG (reference sequence). The CDR3 nucleotides read TGTGCCTGGAGTGGCAGGGTAAGGATGAATTCACCCCTCCACTTT. It specifies CAWSGRVRMNSPLHF.

This chain links TRBV18 with TRBJ2-1, with a possible D match to TRBD1 (5 bases). The V end was cut by 1 base, the J end by 9 bases, with 13 bases between. CDR1 KGHSH and CDR2 LQKENI come from the germline V gene. This CDR3 has 14 residues. CDR3 protein: CASSPQSQGAEQFF. CDR3 coding DNA: TGTGCCAGCTCACCACAAAGCCAGGGTGCTGAGCAGTTCTTC. The full variable domain, in which reference TRBV18 and TRBJ2-1 provide the parts outside the CDR3, is NAGVMQNPRHLVRRRGQEARLRCSPMKGHSHVYWYRQLPEEGLKFMVYLQKENIIDESGMPKERFSAEFPKEGPSILRIQQVVRGDSAAYFCASSPQSQGAEQFFGPGTRLTVL.

The V and J genes are TRBV20-1 and TRBJ2-7; 9 nucleotides line up with TRBD1. In germline, CDR1 is DFQATT, CDR2 SNEGSKA (reference sequence). There are 11 residues in the CDR3. V shed 5 bases, J shed 6 bases, and the junction held 2 bases outside the gene matches. As DNA, the CDR3 is TGCAGTGCTCACAGGGGGCGCGAGCAGTACTTC. Its translation is CSAHRGREQYF.

This clone was counted once. The rearrangement links TRBV6-5 to TRBJ2-7; D possibly uses TRBD1 or TRBD2 (5 bases each). The V gene lost 4 bases and the J gene lost 0 bases, with 10 bases spanning the gap. Germline lookup yields CDR1 MNHEY and CDR2 SVGAGI. This CDR3 has 14 amino acids. For the CDR3, the DNA is TGTGCCAGCAGTTGGGACCAATCCTCCTACGAGCAGTACTTC. Translated: CASSWDQSSYEQYF.

V usage is TRBV7-2 and J usage is TRBJ2-7; a possible D gene is TRBD2 (5 bases). Germline V CDR1 and CDR2: SGHTA, FQGNSA. The germline V and J ends were trimmed by 2 bases and 2 bases, with 13 bases remaining between them. This CDR3 comprises 15 residues. CDR3 bases: TGTGCCAGCAGCTTAAATCCGGGGATACCCTACGAGCAGTACTTC. It codes for CASSLNPGIPYEQYF.

The CDR3 DNA reads as TGTGCCAGCAGCCTGACAGTCTCCAGGGCTGGAAACACCATATATTTT. This codes for CASSLTVSRAGNTIYF. The chain employs TRBV7-6 and TRBJ1-3; possible D gene TRBD1, 5 bases. The CDR3 is 16 residues long. The germline CDR1 and CDR2 sequences are SGHVS and FNYEAQ. Trimming took off 5 bases at V and 2 bases at J, with 16 bases between the two ends.

This clone appeared a few times. CDR3 protein: CASSSGQGAVETQYF. The CDR3 coding sequence is TGCGCCAGCAGCTCCGGACAGGGGGCGGTTGAGACCCAGTACTTC. V usage is TRBV5-1 and J usage is TRBJ2-5; TRBD1 aligns across 11 bases. After removal of 3 bases from V and 5 bases from J, the junction contained 6 bases not matched to a gene. The CDR3 loop spans 15 amino acids. The V gene's germline CDR1 is SGHRS and CDR2 YFSETQ.

This chain links TRBV6-7 with TRBJ2-5, with 10 bases lining up with TRBD1. TRBV6-7 is designated an ORF whose function remains uncertain. The CDR3 is 15 residues long. Trimming cost V 1 base and J 3 bases; bases outside gene matches: 2. The CDR3 bases are TGTGCCAGCAGTTACTTGGACAGGGGGAAAGAGACCCAGTACTTC. As protein: CASSYLDRGKETQYF.

The chain combines TRBV2 with TRBJ1-2; 7 positions agree with TRBD1. The germline V gene encodes CDR1 SNHLY and CDR2 FYNNEI. The CDR3 sequence is 15 residues long. Losses at the gene ends were 7 bases for V and 4 bases for J; bases not matched to a gene: 12. DNA of the CDR3: TGTGCCAGCATATTAATGAGGGGGCAGGGCTATGGCTACACCTTC. Amino acid sequence: CASILMRGQGYGYTF.

This clone was detected a few times. The rearrangement links TRBV2 to TRBJ2-4, with D perhaps given as TRBD1 or TRBD2 (5 bases each). CDR1 is SNHLY and CDR2 is FYNNEI in the germline V gene. V was pared by 9 bases and J by 5 bases, with 26 bases between. This CDR3 region has 17 residues. CDR3 sequence reads: CASERGLMGPSENIQYF. CDR3 DNA sequence: TGTGCCAGTGAGAGAGGACTTATGGGGCCGTCTGAAAACATTCAGTACTTC.

Remarks on this clone: The sample carries other DNA sequences with the same CDR3. The J gene is TRBJ1-5, the V gene TRBV5-1, with a weak D call TRBD1 (5 bases). The length of the CDR3 is 15 residues. Trimming took 0 bases from V and 0 from J, leaving 7 bases between them. Germline values: CDR1 SGHRS, CDR2 YFSETQ. The CDR3 sequence: CASSLAGVSNQPQHF. The CDR3, as DNA: TGCGCCAGCAGCTTGGCGGGGGTTAGCAATCAGCCCCAGCATTTT.

The CDR3 region has the DNA TGTGCCAGCAGGGGGACCTCCGGGGAGGGAAACACCATATATTTT. Translated: CASRGTSGEGNTIYF. The V and J genes are TRBV13 and TRBJ1-3; possible D gene TRBD1, 5 bases. Deletions cut 6 bases from V and 4 bases from J, with 16 bases between. CDR3 length equals 15 residues. CDR1 PRHDT and CDR2 FYEKMQ come from the germline V gene (reference sequence).